There are a few counts of the clone carrying this TCR beta chain. This sample's time point: 2014-2015 season, 7 days after vaccination. These data come from a study of follicular helper T cells after annual influenza vaccination. Method: immunoSEQ multiplex PCR; TCRdb's copy keeps in-frame clones and lacks some. The sample records 9,900 or so clones, about four fifths being singletons. Germline V gene sequence: CDR1 SGDLS, CDR2 YYNGEE. This CDR3 is 15 amino acids long. Trimming removed 0 bases at V and 0 bases at J, with 7 bases between. This chain joins TRBV9 and TRBJ1-5; D is unresolved. The sample consisted of CXCR5- memory CD4+ T cells sorted from blood, taken 7 days after influenza vaccination. The sequence derives from an adult who received the influenza vaccine. As DNA, the CDR3 is TGTGCCAGCAGCGTAGACTCAGGTAGCAATCAGCCCCAGCATTTT. Amino acid sequence: CASSVDSGSNQPQHF.